The clone carrying this T cell receptor (beta chain) appeared many times. The antigen remains undetermined. This specimen belongs to a study of response to subunit inactivated influenza vaccine. Study-wide points: The authors put forward the suggestion that each seasonal influenza vaccination may bring in only a limited number of new T cells.

In TCRdb, the RT-PCR reads were re-called with MiXCR into one record per CDR3 protein. The sample has 280,000 or so distinct CDR3 sequences; just over 20% are singletons. The material sequenced was PBMCs from blood, taken approximately 20 months after vaccination. This receptor was obtained from a man aged 50 to 75 who received an inactivated influenza vaccine.

The DNA of the CDR3 is TGTGCCAGCAGTTACTCGCGGGACAGGTCCTGGGGCTACACCTTC. Residues: CASSYSRDRSWGYTF. The genes are TRBV6-5 and TRBJ1-2; 8 bases map to TRBD1. CDR1 is MNHEY, CDR2 SVGAGI, per germline. With 0 bases clipped from V and 8 bases from J, the junction kept 8 bases outside the gene matches. This CDR3 spans 15 amino acids.